These 18 T cell receptor beta chains share one sample of origin, sequenced in a study of identical twins. TCRdb called the 5' RACE reads again in MiXCR, with one record for every CDR3 protein. Among 150,000 or so distinct CDR3 sequences listed, under 4.5% were seen once. The sample consisted of memory T cells sorted from blood. Receptor source: a man between 18 and 29 years old in good health.

This chain uses TRBV12-3 or TRBV12-4 with TRBJ2-2; D remains ambiguous. The V end lost 3 bases, the J end lost 1 base, and 9 bases lay between the germline ends. CDR3 length equals 15 residues. The CDR3 spells CASSLGNWNTGELFF. The CDR3 coding sequence is TGTGCCAGCAGTTTGGGGAACTGGAACACCGGGGAGCTGTTTTTT.

This clonotype was observed at least ten times. The chain has TRBV21-1 and TRBJ1-2; TRBD1, the table's D call, lacks a check against the DNA. TRBV21-1 is a pseudogene segment. The CDR3 length is 15 residues. CDR3 sequence (DNA): TGTGCCAGCCAAGGCCCGGGACAGTGGCTCGATGGCTACACCTTC. Protein product: CASQGPGQWLDGYTF.

This clonotype was counted at least ten times. The chain recombines TRBV5-1 with TRBJ1-2, with unresolved D. From germline, CDR1 is SGHRS and CDR2 YFSETQ. CDR3 length: 14 residues. Between the trimmed V and J ends, which lost 2 bases and 2 bases, there was a span of 10 bases. The CDR3 sequence is CASSLEWTNYGYTF. CDR3 coding DNA: TGCGCCAGCAGCTTAGAATGGACGAACTATGGCTACACCTTC.

At least ten counts were recorded for this clonotype. V and J are TRBV11-2 and TRBJ1-3, with D uncertain. Germline CDR1 and CDR2: SGHAT and FQNNGV. V shed 1 base and J shed 4 bases, with 8 bases lying between them. This CDR3 contains 14 residues. CDR3 bases: TGTGCCAGCAGCTTAGTCTCCTGGGGAAACACCATATATTTT. Its translation: CASSLVSWGNTIYF.

This clonotype was seen only a few times. This may arise from a read error, as a much more abundant clone is one base away. The rearrangement joins TRBV29-1 to TRBJ2-7; maybe TRBD2 (5 bases). V lost 8 bases and J lost 6, with 17 bases in between. From germline, CDR1 is SQVTM and CDR2 ANQGSEA. This CDR3 has 12 residues. The CDR3 bases are TGCAGCCGACCGGGGATCACACGCGAGCAGTACTTC. Its protein product is CSRPGITREQYF.

This clonotype has a count of ten or more. The V gene is TRBV15, the J gene TRBJ2-1, with TRBD1 matching 8 bases. Germline V lookup: CDR1 LNHNV, CDR2 YYDKDF (reference sequence). After removal of 0 bases from V and 9 bases from J, the junction contained 7 bases not matched to a gene. There are 15 residues in the CDR3. CDR3: CATSREGAGGSEQFF. In nucleotides, the CDR3 is TGTGCCACCAGCAGAGAAGGGGCAGGGGGCAGTGAGCAGTTCTTC.

In this sample, this clonotype turned up many times. V and J are TRBV7-2 and TRBJ2-5; 10 nucleotides line up with TRBD2. V was pared by 5 bases and J by 5 bases, with 11 bases of the junction left unmatched. Germline loops: CDR1 SGHTA, CDR2 FQGNSA. This CDR3 is 16 amino acids long. This chain's CDR3 is CASSNSLAGVRETQYF. The CDR3 DNA follows: TGTGCCAGCAGCAATAGTCTAGCGGGAGTTCGGGAGACCCAGTACTTC.

This clonotype was recorded at least ten times. The chain uses TRBV7-2 and TRBJ2-3, with D unresolved. V was clipped by 5 bases and J by 4 bases, with 16 bases between them. Germline V gene sequence: CDR1 SGHTA, CDR2 FQGNSA. The length of the CDR3 is 15 residues. CDR3 nucleotides: TGTGCCAGCAGCCCTCAGAGTGGGGAACCAGATACGCAGTATTTT. This gives the protein CASSPQSGEPDTQYF.

This clonotype showed up many times. The V call is TRBV28, the J call TRBJ1-1; D unresolved. Germline-derived CDR1 and CDR2 are MDHEN and SYDVKM. V was trimmed by 6 bases and J by 6 bases, leaving 20 bases between them. The CDR3 has 15 residues. The CDR3 is CASRRHSVIRPEAFF. CDR3 nucleotide sequence: TGTGCCAGCAGAAGACACAGCGTAATTCGCCCTGAAGCTTTCTTT.

This clonotype was observed many times. The V and J genes are TRBV24-1 and TRBJ1-2; 7 bases line up with TRBD1. The CDR3 is made up of 14 amino acids. Germline V gene lookup returns CDR1 KGHDR and CDR2 SFDVKD. V gave up 6 bases and J gave up 2 bases; unmatched junction bases: 5. In DNA, the CDR3 is TGTGCCACCAGTAGGTCAGGGGGGAACTATGGCTACACCTTC. The encoded protein is CATSRSGGNYGYTF.

There are many counts of this clonotype. This chain connects TRBV7-7 to TRBJ2-2; D call uncertain. This CDR3 has 18 amino acids. V was trimmed by 5 bases and J by 0 bases, leaving 19 bases between them. Germline CDR1 is SSHAT and CDR2 is FNYEAQ (reference sequence). This CDR3 reads CASSPLRASRSNTGELFF. In DNA, the CDR3 is TGTGCCAGCAGCCCACTTAGGGCCTCGCGATCGAACACCGGGGAGCTGTTTTTT.

The table lists this clonotype with many counts. The chain couples TRBV13 to TRBJ2-1; TRBD2 matches at 11 bases. V was pared by 5 bases and J by 7 bases, with 10 bases of the junction left unmatched. The CDR3 extends over 16 amino acids. Germline CDR1 and CDR2: PRHDT and FYEKMQ (reference sequence). The DNA for the CDR3 is TGTGCCAGCAGCCTATCCGGGACTAGCGGACGGAATGAGCAGTTCTTC. Protein: CASSLSGTSGRNEQFF.

This chain uses TRBV7-8 with TRBJ2-1; possible D gene TRBD1, 6 bases. Trimming took off 6 bases at V and 7 bases at J, with 22 bases between the two ends. Germline CDR1 is SGHVS and CDR2 is FQNEAQ. CDR3 length: 16 amino acids. In nucleotides, the CDR3 is TGTGCCAGCAGAGCCAGCGTGGGCGGAAGGGGGAATGAGCAGTTCTTC. This encodes CASRASVGGRGNEQFF. The full variable domain, with the rest looked up from reference TRBV7-8 and TRBJ2-1, is GAGVSQSPRYKVAKRGQDVALRCDPISGHVSLFWYQQALGQGPEFLTYFQNEAQLDKSGLPSDRFFAERPEGSVSTLKIQRTQQEDSAVYLCASRASVGGRGNEQFFGPGTRLTVL.

Many counts were recorded for this clonotype. The rearrangement joins TRBV7-9 to TRBJ1-2, with no clear D. Trimming pared 5 bases from V and 1 base from J, leaving 11 bases between. This CDR3 has 14 residues. Germline V gives CDR1 SEHNR, CDR2 FQNEAQ (reference sequence). In DNA form, the CDR3 reads TGTGCCAGCAGCAACAGCGGAGTTAACTATGGCTACACCTTC. It specifies CASSNSGVNYGYTF.

This clonotype was seen repeatedly, ten times or more. The chain has TRBV4-2 and TRBJ2-1; D might be TRBD2 (6 bases). Germline V lookup: CDR1 LGHNA, CDR2 YNFKEQ. The V end was cut by 2 bases, the J end by 3 bases, with 11 bases between. This CDR3 region has 15 residues. DNA for the CDR3: TGTGCCAGCAGCCAACCTGGGACTGGCTACAATGAGCAGTTCTTC. This gives the protein CASSQPGTGYNEQFF.

This clonotype was counted ten times or more. V gene TRBV15 combines with J gene TRBJ2-3, with 10 nucleotides matching TRBD2. The CDR3 is made up of 20 amino acids. Germline V lookup: CDR1 LNHNV, CDR2 YYDKDF (reference sequence). The J segment lost 7 bases and the V segment lost 2 bases, leaving 21 bases of the junction unmatched. CDR3 in DNA: TGTGCCACCAGCAGACGTTTACGGACGACCCTAGCGGGAGTAGGAAATACGCAGTATTTT. It is translated as CATSRRLRTTLAGVGNTQYF.

This clonotype was seen repeatedly, ten times or more. This chain uses TRBV6-6 with TRBJ1-4, with D unresolved. Trimming removed 2 bases from V and 12 bases from J, with 10 bases in between. Germline-derived CDR1 and CDR2 are MNHNY and SVGAGI (reference sequence). This CDR3 comprises 12 residues. The CDR3 nucleotides read TGTGCCAGCAGTTACCTCCAGGCTGAACTGTTTTTT. Its translation is CASSYLQAELFF.

In the case of this clonotype: Likely a read error: the CDR3 ends without its conserved phenylalanine or tryptophan. The chain couples TRBV20-1 to TRBJ1-2, with a weak D call TRBD1 (5 bases). Germline V CDR1 and CDR2: DFQATT, SNEGSKA (reference sequence). Trimming stripped 5 bases from V and 0 bases from J, with 13 bases between. This CDR3 has 14 amino acids. For the CDR3, the DNA is TGCAGTGCTTCCCATACAGGTGCTAACTATGGCTACACCTCC. It translates to CSASHTGANYGYTS.